This T cell receptor (beta chain) was sequenced for a study of cytomegalovirus exposure and HLA in healthy donors (TCRdb year 2017). In terms of the full investigation: An earlier analysis of 587 of the donors reported 276 Gb of sequence data and around 120 million unique TCR beta sequences obtained from approximately 180 million T cells. The later analysis used no new phenotypic data to find candidate immune exposures, relying instead on TCR beta sequences and their occurrence across donors. The genetic ancestry cluster associated with self-reported Caucasian donors included about 81% of the 350 to 500 genotyped donors. Among roughly 400 genotyped donors of the cohort, an average of approximately 220,000 unique TCR beta nucleotide sequences was sequenced per donor, of which 15% to 20% were non-productive. Class I and class II HLA loci were covered by the typing at four-digit resolution. In an earlier analysis of around 540 of the donors, high-throughput TCR beta sequencing was used to judge whether each TCR beta V gene segment behaved as functional or pseudogenic. An early release covering roughly 640 HLA-typed donors comprised 300 to 350 gigabases of sequencing data and tens of millions of unique TCR sequences. Because of strong linkage in the cohort, roughly five DR-DQ haplotypes were treated as single units for association and clustering. All discovery cohort repertoires had been generated using a single sequencing platform. Using immunosequencing, the study profiled T cell repertoires from fewer than 850 subjects and related those repertoires to cytomegalovirus serostatus. In a later genetic analysis, genome-wide SNP genotypes for about three fifths of the roughly 670 donors were used, and that subset was treated as a discovery cohort. In addition to the first cohort of approximately 670 subjects, a separate validation cohort of around 110 different subjects was used. The aim of the study was to test whether cataloging public T cell receptors could identify signatures of past pathogen exposure. Typing coverage varied by locus: roughly 629-630 donors for A, B, C, DRB1 and DQB1; roughly 560 for DQA1; about 570 for DPA1; approximately 490 for DPB1. A later analysis re-examined previously published TCR beta repertoires from just over 650 donors and added high-resolution HLA genotyping to investigate patterns of TCR occurrence. To predict cytomegalovirus infection status, the study combined high-throughput TCR immunosequencing, statistical association of individual TCRs with disease status, and machine learning. Donor age, sex, ethnicity and CMV serostatus were collected together with the repertoire data. Overall results and qualifications from the work: The sequencing pipeline was judged likely to have produced a cluster of highly shared sequence variants as a technical artifact. The 87-base-pair reads could not distinguish some IMGT-functional V segments, including TRBV6-2 and TRBV6-3, so those segments were excluded. HLA typing was unavailable for some donors at each locus, so association tests used only the typed subset. The authors suggested that the approach could potentially be extended to other disease states and immunological phenotypes. In vitro tests confirmed that a few of the cytomegalovirus-associated TCR beta chains recognize cytomegalovirus antigens. According to a later analysis, TCR association rates differed among HLA loci, with DRB1 alleles showing the most associated TCRs and HLA-C alleles showing the fewest. In a later analysis, HLA-associated TCR beta chains were found to be more clonally expanded and to have lower generation probabilities than equally common non-associated chains. In a later analysis, several top co-occurrence clusters were reported to appear linked to parvovirus B19, influenza, CMV and Epstein-Barr virus. The classifier was reported to diagnose cytomegalovirus status with high specificity and sensitivity in both the original and validation cohorts. When HLA alleles, especially DR and DQ, strongly co-occurred, TCR associations were difficult to assign to individual alleles. According to a later analysis, most CMV-associated TCR beta chains appeared to be HLA-restricted, and the HLA associations seemed to be driven largely by CMV exposure. A further reported finding was that TCR beta sequences accurately predicted the HLA-A and HLA-B alleles for most subjects in the first cohort. The study gave a list of over 150 TCR beta chains associated with cytomegalovirus. About 17 rarely observed V segments, including chromosome 9 orphons, were excluded from the earlier analysis of a few hundred of the donors because counts were too low. At a false discovery rate of 0.05, a later analysis linked around 17,000 TCR beta sequences to specific HLA alleles. Immune exposure information for the cohort was limited to CMV serostatus. In this cohort, only TCR beta chains were sequenced, and detectable features were limited by the absence of alpha or paired-chain data. V-gene and J-gene trimming of TCR beta chains was associated with a missense DCLRE1C variant in a later genetic analysis, and the association was replicated in an independent cohort. In an earlier analysis of more than 500 of the donors, most TCR beta V segments appeared in productive rearrangements about 90% or about 30% of the time, broadly matching IMGT annotations. Correlated functional status among segregating V segments might reflect linkage disequilibrium, but an unknown experimental factor could not be ruled out. Presence/absence analyses assumed roughly uniform sequencing depth across donors, an assumption that may not hold. In a later genetic analysis, fewer N-insertions in productive TCRs were reported among donors in an Asian-associated ancestry cluster than the 666-donor mean. While some public TCRs were present in many individuals, most TCR sequences turned up only very rarely across donors.

The CDR3 runs 15 residues from the cysteine to the phenylalanine. The entry retains the CDR3 DNA only, 45 bases that are in frame from base 1. From V the trimming removes 4 bases and from J it removes 3 bases, while the gene matches leave 6 bases of the junction unaccounted for. Taken from the germline V gene, the CDR1 and CDR2 loops are SGHRS and YFSETQ. Details on this clone: This clone's antigen is unknown. It has no much larger one-base neighbor in the sample; base qualities were not kept.

The library was generated by the immunoSEQ multiplex PCR assay. For the multiplex PCR, a mixture combining 60 forward primers for TCR Vbeta segments and 13 reverse primers for TCR Jbeta segments was used. The CDR3 region of rearranged TCR beta genes was amplified from genomic DNA by a multiplex PCR assay. The amplified TCR beta libraries were sequenced on the Illumina HiSeq System as 87-base-pair reads. Per the source publication's procedure: A later analysis tallied about 77 million unique TCR beta chains across the 666 repertoires, and around 12 million of those chains were shared by two or more donors. To remove PCR and sequencing errors, raw reads were error-corrected and collapsed into unique sequences using a nearest-neighbor algorithm that merged closely related sequences. V, D and J gene segments were assigned by aligning CDR3 sequences to IMGT reference sequences. Each retained sequence needed at least a six-nucleotide match to both a V gene segment and a J gene segment. Rearrangements were classified as productive when the CDR3 lacked stop codons and remained in frame with V and J, and all other rearrangements were classified as non-productive. Following IMGT convention, CDR3 was defined as the stretch from the second conserved V-encoded cysteine to the conserved J-encoded phenylalanine. Sequences without an unambiguous match to a single V gene segment were excluded from the earlier analysis of several hundred of the donors. In an earlier analysis of several hundred of the donors, V segments were called functional above 56.7% productive rearrangements and were called segregating when the between-donor standard deviation exceeded 5%. A statistical classification framework was built to diagnose cytomegalovirus status from the catalog of TCR beta chain sequences. V and J gene assignment, in a later analysis, came from comparing TCR nucleotide sequences with IMGT/GENE-DB human TR gene sequences. The TCRdist pipeline was used in a later analysis to assign CDR3 sequences and most-parsimonious VDJ recombination scenarios. A later analysis defined each TCR beta chain by its CDR3 amino acid sequence plus V-gene family, and excluded reads lacking a unique V-gene family. To address suspected cross-contamination and a sequencing artifact, a later analysis removed 592 highly shared, low-generation-probability nucleotide sequences. A later analysis calculated a clonal expansion index for each public chain from normalized within-repertoire ranks of inferred template counts. A later analysis computed generation probabilities with a VDJ recombination model fitted to out-of-frame rearrangements, and checked the results against IGoR. A later analysis scored TCR-TCR, TCR-HLA and TCR-CMV co-occurrence with hypergeometric tests, applying a repertoire-size bias correction to TCR pairs. A later analysis estimated false discovery rates by permuting HLA or CMV assignments 20 times. In a later analysis, co-occurring TCRs were grouped with DBSCAN, and TCRdist sequence similarity was added when clustering was performed within HLA-allele-positive subsets. Repertoires with fewer than 30,000 or more than 120,000 public chains were left out of co-occurrence clustering, as were about five repertoires with anomalous nucleotide sharing. Not all clones reach the TCRdb copy of this immuneACCESS table, which keeps in-frame sequences only. Checked studies attribute under half of the gap to unresolved V genes and leave the rest unexplained. The V and J calls and clone size are taken from that table; D and trimming were inferred from the DNA. For this sample the table gives fewer than 150,000 clones, of which just under 85% were detected only once. Around 4% of the sample is held by the ten biggest clonotypes.

In total, roughly 670 healthy bone marrow donors made up the cohort. Cohort members were all nominally healthy when sampled, although unrecorded immune exposures were likely present. The donor tested CMV seropositive, placing the donor among the 250 to 350 seropositive members of the cohort. Each donor provided a peripheral blood sample, and peripheral blood mononuclear cells were used for TCR beta sequencing. Genomic DNA extraction from the blood cell samples was performed with the Qiagen DNeasy Blood Extraction Kit. Material for sequencing was PBMCs. The origin of this receptor is a man in his forties in good health and CMV-seropositive. The chain links TRBV5-1 with TRBJ2-7, and 11 junctional nucleotides match TRBD2. The nucleotide sequence is TGCGCCAGCAGCACGGGACTAGCGGACTTCTACGAGCAGTACTTC. Translated, it gives CASSTGLADFYEQYF.